The rows below give T cell receptor beta chains drawn from one sample of a study of blood T cell repertoires in COVID-19. This table comes from immunoSEQ multiplex PCR, and its TCRdb copy is limited to in-frame clones, with some not included. The sample records roughly 220,000 clones, 75% to 85% being singletons. The sequenced sample was peripheral blood. The receptor source for this set is a woman older than 75 with COVID-19, enrolled during active disease. Each CDR3 is given with its conserved first and last residue. The order of the fields is clone size, D gene, J gene, V gene, CDR3 protein, CDR3 DNA. The D gene is left open where the match is weak. Clone size is stated in some rows and not others, as once, few, many or a class when expanded.

>NA|NA|TRBJ1-6|TRBV27
CASSLEVNSPLHF
TGTGCCAGCAGTCTAGAGGTCAATTCACCCCTCCACTTT
>NA|NA|TRBJ2-3|TRBV7-9
CASSIRGGMSTDTQYF
TGTGCCAGCAGCATCAGAGGGGGAATGAGCACAGATACGCAGTATTTT
>NA|NA|TRBJ1-3|TRBV7-9
CASSLVSGTGNTIYF
TGTGCCAGCAGCTTAGTTTCAGGGACTGGAAACACCATATATTTT
>few|TRBD1|TRBJ2-7|TRBV14
CASSQRQVGTGFTEQYF
TGTGCCAGCAGCCAAAGGCAAGTGGGGACAGGATTTACCGAGCAGTACTTC
>NA|TRBD1|TRBJ2-7|TRBV5-4
CASSPGTGSTYEQYF
TGTGCCAGCAGCCCCGGGACAGGGAGCACCTACGAGCAGTACTTC
>once|TRBD1|TRBJ2-5|TRBV5-1
CASSFTGGETQYF
TGCGCCAGCAGCTTCACAGGGGGAGAGACCCAGTACTTC
>once|NA|TRBJ2-7|TRBV28
CASSFPDGVSYEQYF
TGTGCCAGCAGTTTCCCCGACGGGGTCTCCTACGAGCAGTACTTC
>NA|NA|TRBJ1-2|TRBV6-2/TRBV6-3
CASSDTLNYGYTF
TGTGCCAGCAGTGACACTCTCAACTATGGCTACACCTTC
>NA|TRBD1|TRBJ1-5|TRBV6-5
CASSTDRGNQPQHF
TGTGCCAGCAGTACCGACAGGGGAAATCAGCCCCAGCATTTT
>NA|NA|TRBJ1-2|TRBV28
CASSPPGVGYTF
TGTGCCAGCAGCCCCCCGGGGGTGGGCTACACCTTC
>NA|NA|TRBJ1-2|TRBV7-9
CASSSLGSSLYGYTF
TGTGCCAGCAGCTCCCTGGGTAGCTCACTCTATGGCTACACCTTC
>NA|NA|TRBJ1-5|TRBV18
CASSPGPLNQPQHF
TGTGCCAGCTCACCAGGCCCGCTCAATCAGCCCCAGCATTTT
>NA|NA|TRBJ1-2|TRBV3-1/TRBV3-2
CASSQGQSYGYTF
TGTGCCAGCAGCCAAGGGCAATCTTATGGCTACACCTTC
>NA|NA|TRBJ2-1|TRBV7-9
CASTPLAGLGNEQFF
TGTGCCAGCACTCCCCTGGCGGGACTGGGGAATGAGCAGTTCTTC
>NA|TRBD1|TRBJ2-1|TRBV9
CASSDGLRDRDGEQFF
TGTGCCAGCAGCGACGGCCTCCGGGACAGGGACGGTGAGCAGTTCTTC
>NA|TRBD1|TRBJ1-1|TRBV25-1
CASSGTGLGPEAFF
TGTGCCAGCAGTGGGACAGGGCTAGGTCCTGAAGCTTTCTTT
>NA|NA|TRBJ1-1|TRBV12-3/TRBV12-4
CASRPTGITEAFF
TGTGCCAGCAGACCTACAGGGATCACTGAAGCTTTCTTT
>NA|TRBD1|TRBJ1-2|TRBV7-8
CASSVQGVLAGYTF
TGTGCCAGCAGCGTACAGGGGGTCCTGGCTGGCTACACCTTC
>NA|NA|TRBJ1-1|TRBV5-1
CASSPAATYTEAFF
TGCGCCAGCAGCCCGGCGGCCACATACACTGAAGCTTTCTTT
>NA|TRBD1|TRBJ2-2|TRBV7-9
CASSLDWDRNTGELFF
TGTGCCAGCAGCTTAGATTGGGACAGGAACACCGGGGAGCTGTTTTTT
>NA|NA|TRBJ1-5|TRBV30
CAWSQGLEQPQHF
TGTGCCTGGAGCCAGGGGCTAGAACAGCCCCAGCATTTT
>NA|NA|TRBJ1-1|TRBV28
CASSPPVGGTEAFF
TGTGCCAGCAGTCCCCCCGTGGGGGGAACTGAAGCTTTCTTT
>NA|TRBD1|TRBJ1-1|TRBV5-4
CASSPRQGARTEAFF
TGTGCCAGCAGCCCGCGACAGGGGGCGCGGACTGAAGCTTTCTTT
>NA|NA|TRBJ1-5|TRBV2
CASSAQLGNQPQHF
TGTGCCAGCAGTGCGCAGTTGGGCAATCAGCCCCAGCATTTT
>NA|TRBD1|TRBJ2-7|TRBV6-5
CASSYGTGEYEQYF
TGTGCCAGCAGTTACGGGACAGGGGAGTACGAGCAGTACTTC
>NA|TRBD1|TRBJ1-2|TRBV28
CASTQGAYGYTF
TGTGCCAGTACACAGGGGGCCTATGGCTACACCTTC
>NA|NA|TRBJ1-4|TRBV18
CASSPGQRFEKLFF
TGTGCCAGCTCACCTGGACAGAGGTTTGAAAAACTGTTTTTT
>NA|NA|TRBJ1-2|TRBV5-1
CASSPLRGTNYGYTF
TGCGCCAGCAGCCCCCTGCGGGGTACAAACTATGGCTACACCTTC
>NA|TRBD2|TRBJ2-1|TRBV5-1
CASSPPRLAGVENEQFF
TGCGCCAGCAGCCCGCCCCGACTAGCGGGGGTTGAGAATGAGCAGTTCTTC
>NA|NA|TRBJ2-7|TRBV4-2
CASSLDRSYEQYF
TGTGCCAGCAGCCTAGACAGGTCCTACGAGCAGTACTTC
>NA|NA|TRBJ1-2|TRBV4-1
CASSQGPGSGYGYTF
TGCGCCAGCAGCCAAGGGCCGGGATCTGGCTATGGCTACACCTTC
>NA|NA|TRBJ1-5|TRBV27
CASRPPGAGPQHF
TGTGCCAGCAGACCCCCAGGGGCTGGCCCCCAGCATTTT
>NA|NA|TRBJ1-2|TRBV28
CASSLGGARNYGYTF
TGTGCCAGCAGTTTAGGGGGGGCGCGAAACTATGGCTACACCTTC
>NA|NA|TRBJ1-1|TRBV15
CATSRDQGNTEAFF
TGTGCCACCAGCAGAGATCAGGGGAACACTGAAGCTTTCTTT
>NA|TRBD1|TRBJ2-6|TRBV9
CASSADRDRYSGANVLTF
TGTGCCAGCAGCGCAGACCGGGACAGGTACTCTGGGGCCAACGTCCTGACTTTC
>NA|NA|TRBJ1-6|TRBV19
CASVSGGNSPLHF
TGTGCCAGCGTAAGTGGGGGGAATTCACCCCTCCACTTT
>NA|NA|TRBJ2-7|TRBV6-5
CASSYQTSSAEQYF
TGTGCCAGCAGTTACCAAACTAGTTCAGCCGAGCAGTACTTC
>NA|NA|TRBJ1-5|TRBV5-8
CASSYLGYSRSNQPQHF
TGTGCCAGCAGCTATTTGGGCTACTCCCGTAGCAATCAGCCCCAGCATTTT
>few|NA|TRBJ2-7|TRBV6-6
CAPSQRSYEQYF
TGTGCTCCTTCCCAGCGGAGCTACGAGCAGTACTTC
>few|NA|TRBJ1-2|TRBV6-2/TRBV6-3
CASSYLDTSPNYGYTF
TGTGCCAGCAGTTACCTTGACACCTCCCCCAACTATGGCTACACCTTC
>NA|NA|TRBJ2-7|TRBV5-6
CASSWGLLGYEQYF
TGTGCCAGCAGCTGGGGGCTCTTGGGCTACGAGCAGTACTTC
>medium-sized|NA|TRBJ2-1|TRBV6-5
CASKRTDEQFF
TGTGCCAGCAAACGGACAGATGAGCAGTTCTTC
>NA|TRBD1|TRBJ2-2|TRBV19
CASSDNRGRGTGELFF
TGTGCCAGTAGTGACAACAGGGGGCGCGGCACCGGGGAGCTGTTTTTT
>NA|NA|TRBJ1-1|TRBV7-2
CASSFPRLSAEAFF
TGTGCCAGCAGCTTCCCTCGCTTGTCAGCTGAAGCTTTCTTT
>NA|NA|TRBJ1-3|TRBV25-1
CASSGSGGNTIYF
TGTGCCAGCAGTGGCTCAGGAGGGAACACCATATATTTT